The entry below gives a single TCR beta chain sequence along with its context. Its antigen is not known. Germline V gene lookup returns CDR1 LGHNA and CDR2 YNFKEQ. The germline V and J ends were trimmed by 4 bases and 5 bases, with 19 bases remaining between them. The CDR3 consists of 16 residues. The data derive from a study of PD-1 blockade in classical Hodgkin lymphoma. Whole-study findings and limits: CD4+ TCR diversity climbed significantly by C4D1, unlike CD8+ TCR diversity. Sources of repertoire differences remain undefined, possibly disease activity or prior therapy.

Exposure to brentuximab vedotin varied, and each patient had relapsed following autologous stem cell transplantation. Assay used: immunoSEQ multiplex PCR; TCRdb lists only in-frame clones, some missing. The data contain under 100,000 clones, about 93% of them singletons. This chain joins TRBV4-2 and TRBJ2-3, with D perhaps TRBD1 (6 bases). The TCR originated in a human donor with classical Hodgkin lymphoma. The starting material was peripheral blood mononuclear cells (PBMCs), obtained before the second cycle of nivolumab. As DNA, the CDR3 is TGTGCCAGCAGCCGCACAATAGCGCCCAGGGGAGATACGCAGTATTTT. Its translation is CASSRTIAPRGDTQYF.